This T cell receptor (beta chain) was sequenced in a study of immune cell composition in non-small cell lung cancer. The overall study: Lung adenocarcinoma or squamous carcinoma made up most tumours. The study, taken as a whole, reports: Roughly 80% of squamous and approximately 31% of adenocarcinoma cases had tumour-associated clones >0.5%. Dominant in vivo tumour-associated clones were not shown to share tumour-reactive sequences.

The assay was immunoSEQ multiplex PCR, and TCRdb's table has in-frame clones only and misses some. Among 4,000 to 4,500 clones, 70% to 80% were seen once, and the ten largest hold 25% to 30%. With 0 bases clipped from V and 4 bases from J, the junction kept 12 bases outside the gene matches. The CDR3 spans 17 residues. Germline V gene data show CDR1 as SGHRS and CDR2 as YFSETQ. On this clone: Antigen unknown.

The TCR was taken from a human donor with non-small cell lung cancer. V is TRBV5-1 and J is TRBJ1-1, with 7 positions matching TRBD1. Sequenced sample: lung tumor tissue. CDR3 residues: CASSLDPHRGGGTEAFF. The CDR3 DNA is TGCGCCAGCAGCTTGGACCCCCACAGGGGAGGTGGCACTGAAGCTTTCTTT.